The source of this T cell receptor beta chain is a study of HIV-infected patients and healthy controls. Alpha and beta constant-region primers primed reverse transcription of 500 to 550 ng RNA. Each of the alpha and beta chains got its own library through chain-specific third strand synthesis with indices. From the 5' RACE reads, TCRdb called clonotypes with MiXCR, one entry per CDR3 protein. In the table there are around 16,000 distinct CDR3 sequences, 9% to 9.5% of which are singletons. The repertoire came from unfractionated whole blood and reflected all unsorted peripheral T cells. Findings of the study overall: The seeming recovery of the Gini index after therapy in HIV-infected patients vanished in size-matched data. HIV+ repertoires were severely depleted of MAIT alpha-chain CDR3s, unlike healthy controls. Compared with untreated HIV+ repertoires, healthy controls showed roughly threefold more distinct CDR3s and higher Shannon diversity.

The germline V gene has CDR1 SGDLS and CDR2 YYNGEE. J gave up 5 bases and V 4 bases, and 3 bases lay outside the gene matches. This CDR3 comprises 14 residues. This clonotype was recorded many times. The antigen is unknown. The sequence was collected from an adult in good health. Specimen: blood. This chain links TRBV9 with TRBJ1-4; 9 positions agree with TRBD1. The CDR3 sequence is CASSITGGNEKLFF. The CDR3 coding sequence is TGTGCCAGCAGCATCACAGGGGGCAATGAAAAACTGTTTTTT.